This record looks at one T cell receptor beta chain sequence and its context. Its antigen is unknown. The sample is drawn from a study of T cell responses to AZD1222 COVID-19 vaccine. Study in general: Researchers grouped second doses given at about 4 or about 12 weeks into one pool.

Findings and limits, study-wide: Donor demographics were predominantly white British with a female majority; clonal diversity may be underestimated. Along spike, vaccine-associated CD4 TCRs were found throughout, with dominance at 160-218 and 743-854. Repertoires were obtained only post-peak T cell response.

Clones were read by immunoSEQ multiplex PCR, and TCRdb kept only the in-frame ones, dropping some. The data show approximately 150,000 clones, with roughly 92% seen just once and approximately 1.5% held by the top ten. The clonotype comes from an adult in good health. This specimen was peripheral blood, taken on day 0 of AZD1222 vaccination.

The CDR3 loop reads CSARQALEQYF. CDR3 in DNA: TGCAGTGCTAGACAGGCTCTGGAGCAGTACTTC. V is TRBV20-1 and J is TRBJ2-7; the D is unclear. Germline V gene lookup returns CDR1 DFQATT and CDR2 SNEGSKA (reference sequence). The CDR3 has 11 residues. Trimming shortened V by 2 bases and J by 7 bases, and 9 bases separated the two germline ends.